This T cell receptor beta chain came from a study of OX40 agonist ivuxolimab in advanced cancers. About the study: The dose of intravenous ivuxolimab that patients received every 2 weeks ranged from 0.01 to 10 mg/kg. Patients with prior anti-PD-1, anti-PD-L1 or anti-CTLA-4 therapy were eligible; roughly 40% had some. Partial response was recorded in three patients: one hepatocellular carcinoma and two cutaneous melanoma cases.

Profiled with immunoSEQ multiplex PCR; TCRdb holds only in-frame clones, not every one. The sample yields about 79,000 clones, around 91% seen once. As regards this clone: Its antigen is currently unknown.

Germline CDR1 SGHTA, CDR2 FQGNSA. CDR3 length: 15 amino acids. Trimming stripped 0 bases from V and 3 bases from J, with 10 bases between. Whole-study findings and limits: The authors did not determine the antigen specificity of the expanded peripheral T cells.

This chain uses TRBV7-2 with TRBJ2-3, with a possible D match to TRBD2 (5 bases). The source material was CD4+ or CD8+ T cells sorted from blood, sampled in a trial of the OX40 agonist ivuxolimab. The clonotype was recovered from an adult with an advanced solid tumor such as melanoma, head and neck, liver or kidney cancer. The CDR3 DNA reads TGTGCCAGCAGCTTAGCGGGGAGTCGGACAGATACGCAGTATTTT. Translated: CASSLAGSRTDTQYF.